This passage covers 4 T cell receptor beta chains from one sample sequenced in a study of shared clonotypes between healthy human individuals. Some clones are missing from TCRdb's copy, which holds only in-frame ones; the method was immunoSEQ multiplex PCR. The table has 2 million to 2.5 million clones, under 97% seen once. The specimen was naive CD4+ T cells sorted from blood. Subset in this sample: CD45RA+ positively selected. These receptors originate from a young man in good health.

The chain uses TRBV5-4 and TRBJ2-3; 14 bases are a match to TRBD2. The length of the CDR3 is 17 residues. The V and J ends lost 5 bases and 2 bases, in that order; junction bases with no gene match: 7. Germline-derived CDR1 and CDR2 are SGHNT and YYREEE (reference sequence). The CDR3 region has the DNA TGTGCCAGCAGTCCACAGGGACTAGCGGGAGCCACAGATACGCAGTATTTT. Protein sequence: CASSPQGLAGATDTQYF.

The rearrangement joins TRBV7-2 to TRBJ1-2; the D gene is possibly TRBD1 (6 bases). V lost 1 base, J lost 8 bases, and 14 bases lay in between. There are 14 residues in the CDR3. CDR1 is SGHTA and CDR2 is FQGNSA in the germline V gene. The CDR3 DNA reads TGTGCCAGCAGCTTAGGGGCTCTCAGGGGAGGCTACACCTTC. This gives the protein CASSLGALRGGYTF.

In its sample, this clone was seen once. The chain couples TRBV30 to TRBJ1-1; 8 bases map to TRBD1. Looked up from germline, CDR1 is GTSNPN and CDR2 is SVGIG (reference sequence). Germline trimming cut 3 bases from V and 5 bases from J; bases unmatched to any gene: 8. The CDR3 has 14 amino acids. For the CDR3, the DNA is TGTGCCTGGAGACCGGACAGGGAGCGGACTGAAGCTTTCTTT. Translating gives CAWRPDRERTEAFF.

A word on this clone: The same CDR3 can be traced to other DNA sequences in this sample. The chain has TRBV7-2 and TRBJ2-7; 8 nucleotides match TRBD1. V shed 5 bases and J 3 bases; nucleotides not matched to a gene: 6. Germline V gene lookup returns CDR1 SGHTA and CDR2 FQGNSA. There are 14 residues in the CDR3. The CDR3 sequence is CASSLGQGGYEQYF. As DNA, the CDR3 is TGTGCCAGCAGCCTTGGACAGGGCGGCTACGAGCAGTACTTC. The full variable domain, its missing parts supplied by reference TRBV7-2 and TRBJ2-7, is GAGVSQSPSNKVTEKGKDVELRCDPISGHTALYWYRQSLGQGLEFLIYFQGNSAPDKSGLPSDRFSAERTGGSVSTLTIQRTQQEDSAVYLCASSLGQGGYEQYFGPGTRLTVT.